This passage covers 17 T cell receptor beta chains from one sample sequenced in a study of blood T cell repertoires in COVID-19 (dated by TCRdb to 2018 to 2020). The library was generated by the immunoSEQ multiplex PCR assay. TCRdb holds this immuneACCESS table with in-frame rearrangements only. Some clones are missing; in checked studies, unresolved V genes explain under half, and the rest has no known cause. Across this sample there are more than 85,000 clones, with over 70% seen only once. The ten top clones hold around 27% of the sample. Source material: peripheral blood. Every receptor here comes from an older man with active or convalescent COVID-19.

The chain has TRBV5-5 and TRBJ1-5; D is ambiguous. Germline V lookup: CDR1 SGHKS, CDR2 YYEKEE (reference sequence). The CDR3 runs 14 residues. The V gene lost 0 bases and the J gene lost 1 base, with 5 bases spanning the gap. The CDR3 DNA sequence: TGTGCCAGCAGCTTGGGGCAGAGCAATCAGCCCCAGCATTTT. Protein sequence: CASSLGQSNQPQHF.

This clone has more than one count but fewer than ten. The chain carries TRBV5-1 and TRBJ2-7, with D perhaps TRBD1 (5 bases). The CDR3 consists of 14 residues. The germline CDR1 and CDR2 sequences are SGHRS and YFSETQ. V lost 6 bases and J 1 base, leaving 14 bases between the germline ends. The CDR3 reads CASTARADSYEQYF. As DNA, the CDR3 is TGCGCCAGCACAGCCAGGGCCGATTCCTACGAGCAGTACTTC.

J is TRBJ2-1 and V is TRBV3-1 (or the pseudogene TRBV3-2); 7 bases map to TRBD1. This CDR3 has 15 amino acids. Germline CDR1 reads LGHDT; CDR2 reads YNNKEL (reference sequence). Trimming removed 5 bases from V and 3 bases from J; junction bases left unmatched: 7. The CDR3 region is CASSYRDSYYNEQFF. The CDR3 region has the DNA TGTGCCAGCAGCTACCGGGACAGCTACTACAATGAGCAGTTCTTC.

This chain joins TRBV12-5 and TRBJ1-4; TRBD1 matches at 9 bases. Germline CDR1 and CDR2: LGHNT and FRNRAP. Germline trimming cut 6 bases from V and 8 bases from J; bases unmatched to any gene: 10. The CDR3 loop spans 15 amino acids. CDR3 bases: TGTGCTAGTGGGAAAATCACAGGGGGCGAGGAAAAACTGTTTTTT. Translated, it gives CASGKITGGEEKLFF.

This rearrangement joins TRBV28 to TRBJ1-5; TRBD1 aligns across 8 bases. Trimming removed 6 bases from V and 2 bases from J; junction bases left unmatched: 6. Germline V gene data show CDR1 as MDHEN and CDR2 as SYDVKM. This CDR3 is built from 15 residues. Written as DNA, the CDR3 is TGTGCCAGCAGCAAGACAGGGGAAGGCAATCAGCCCCAGCATTTT. Translated, it gives CASSKTGEGNQPQHF.

This chain connects TRBV7-9 to TRBJ1-1, with 7 bases that match TRBD1. V dropped 3 bases and J dropped 4; count of bases not matched to a gene: 14. The V gene's germline CDR1 is SEHNR and CDR2 FQNEAQ (reference sequence). The CDR3 runs to 17 residues. CDR3 in DNA: TGTGCCAGCAGCTTCCTTGGTCCCGGGCAGGGGGTCACTGAAGCTTTCTTT. This sequence encodes CASSFLGPGQGVTEAFF.

CDR3 DNA: TGTGCCATCAGTCGGCAGGAAACTTACGAGCAGTACTTC. This codes for CAISRQETYEQYF. V and J are TRBV10-3 and TRBJ2-7; no definite D call. In germline, CDR1 is ENHRY, CDR2 SYGVKD. V lost 5 bases and J lost 4, with 12 bases in between. This CDR3 spans 13 amino acids.

The rearrangement joins TRBV7-2 to TRBJ2-3; D unclear. Trimming took off 1 base at V and 3 bases at J, with 5 bases between the two ends. Germline-derived CDR1 and CDR2 are SGHTA and FQGNSA. The CDR3 contains 13 residues. The CDR3 sequence is CASSLEETDTQYF. The CDR3 DNA follows: TGTGCCAGCAGCTTAGAGGAGACAGATACGCAGTATTTT.

The genes are TRBV19 and TRBJ2-1; 11 nucleotides align to TRBD2. V shed 5 bases, J shed 8 bases, and the junction held 8 bases outside the gene matches. Germline V CDR1 and CDR2: LNHDA, SQIVND (reference sequence). The CDR3 runs 15 residues. The DNA for the CDR3 is TGTGCCAGTAGTGCTGTAGCGGGGGGGCCTGATGAGCAGTTCTTC. Residues: CASSAVAGGPDEQFF.

The chain carries TRBV4-1 and TRBJ2-7; 7 nucleotides line up with TRBD1. The CDR3 consists of 14 residues. J lost 7 bases, V lost 3 bases, and 9 bases had no gene match. The germline CDR1 and CDR2 sequences are MGHRA and YSYEKL. The CDR3 bases are TGCGCCAGCAGCCAGCCCCGGGACAGCGTTGAGCAGTACTTC. Its translation is CASSQPRDSVEQYF.

The V gene is TRBV5-8, the J gene TRBJ1-5; tentative D call: TRBD1 (5 bases). The germline V and J ends were trimmed by 1 base and 3 bases, with 8 bases remaining between them. The V gene's germline CDR1 is SGHTS and CDR2 YDEGEE. The CDR3 runs to 14 residues. The CDR3 region has the DNA TGTGCCAGCAGCTTGTACAGGAACAATCAGCCCCAGCATTTT. Translated: CASSLYRNNQPQHF.

The chain combines TRBV18 with TRBJ1-2, with 7 bases identical to TRBD1. CDR3 length equals 17 residues. With V trimmed by 4 bases and J by 5 bases, 16 bases remained unmatched. Per the germline V gene, CDR1 is KGHSH and CDR2 is LQKENI. Here the CDR3 reads CASSRARGHPNTYGYTF. CDR3 in DNA: TGTGCCAGCTCACGTGCTAGGGGGCACCCGAATACTTATGGCTACACCTTC.

The V gene is TRBV5-4, the J gene TRBJ2-1; 9 bases are shared with TRBD2. CDR3 length: 16 residues. The V and J ends lost 2 bases and 7 bases, in that order; junction bases with no gene match: 10. Germline V gene data show CDR1 as SGHNT and CDR2 as YYREEE (reference sequence). DNA of the CDR3: TGTGCCAGCAGCTTCGGGGCGGGGGGGCCGAAGAATGAGCAGTTCTTC. Protein product: CASSFGAGGPKNEQFF.

A few counts support this clone. The chain has TRBV18 and TRBJ1-1; possible D gene TRBD1, 6 bases. The CDR3 has 16 residues. V lost 5 bases and J 0 bases, leaving 16 bases between the germline ends. CDR1 and CDR2 (germline): KGHSH, LQKENI. The CDR3 is CASSERQVTMNTEAFF. The CDR3 DNA sequence: TGTGCCAGCTCAGAAAGACAGGTGACCATGAACACTGAAGCTTTCTTT.

The V call is TRBV11-3, the J call TRBJ2-2, with 7 nucleotides matching TRBD1. This CDR3 region has 16 residues. Germline loops: CDR1 SGHNT, CDR2 YENEEA. V was pared by 5 bases and J by 2 bases, with 8 bases of the junction left unmatched. CDR3 nucleotide sequence: TGTGCCAGCAGCCCGGGGTGGGACAGAAACACCGGGGAGCTGTTTTTT. It encodes CASSPGWDRNTGELFF.

This chain uses TRBV27 with TRBJ1-2, with D hard to call. The germline V gene encodes CDR1 MNHEY and CDR2 SMNVEV (reference sequence). V lost 8 bases, J lost 6 bases, and 16 bases lay in between. This CDR3 comprises 13 residues. In DNA form, the CDR3 reads TGTGCCAGCGTTCGTTCCGGGATTGATGGCTACACCTTC. Protein sequence: CASVRSGIDGYTF.

As to this clone: The same CDR3 arises from other DNA sequences in this sample as well. The J gene is TRBJ2-1, the V gene TRBV7-2, with TRBD1 as a possible D gene (6 bases). There are 13 residues in the CDR3. V shed 3 bases and J shed 5 bases, with 8 bases lying between them. Germline V lookup: CDR1 SGHTA, CDR2 FQGNSA. The CDR3 protein is CASSFNRDNEQFF. The CDR3 region has the DNA TGTGCCAGCAGCTTCAACAGGGACAATGAGCAGTTCTTC.